Below are 32 T cell receptor beta chains sequenced from a single sample in a study of T cell changes during pregnancy in multiple sclerosis. Here immunoSEQ multiplex PCR was the method, and the copy in TCRdb shows in-frame clones only, minus some. This sample yields tens of thousands of clones, of which around 90% are seen a single time; more than 8% belongs to the top ten. The sequencing used peripheral blood, collected after pregnancy. The receptors originated from a female donor in good health, enrolled as a control in a pregnancy study.

This clone was seen a handful of times. The chain couples TRBV5-1 to TRBJ1-1; TRBD1 agrees at 7 bases. V shed 5 bases, J shed 0 bases, and the junction held 7 bases outside the gene matches. Germline loops: CDR1 SGHRS, CDR2 YFSETQ. The CDR3 spans 15 residues. The CDR3 DNA sequence: TGCGCCAGCAGGTCTCAGGGGGGCATGAACACTGAAGCTTTCTTT. Translating gives CASRSQGGMNTEAFF. The entire variable domain, with the rest obtained from reference TRBV5-1 and TRBJ1-1, is as follows: KAGVTQTPRYLIKTRGQQVTLSCSPISGHRSVSWYQQTPGQGLQFLFEYFSETQRNKGNFPGRFSGRQFSNSRSEMNVSTLELGDSALYLCASRSQGGMNTEAFFGQGTRLTVV.

This clone was counted a single time. This chain links TRBV28 with TRBJ1-2; 9 nucleotides agree with TRBD1. V shed 3 bases, J shed 7 bases, and the junction held 3 bases outside the gene matches. The CDR3 has 13 residues. Germline V gives CDR1 MDHEN, CDR2 SYDVKM. Here the CDR3 DNA reads TGTGCCAGCAGTTTTGGGGACAGGGCTGGCTACACCTTC. Translating gives CASSFGDRAGYTF.

The chain carries TRBV4-1 and TRBJ2-7; 9 nucleotides agree with TRBD1. The CDR3 spans 15 residues. Germline V gene data show CDR1 as MGHRA and CDR2 as YSYEKL. V lost 3 bases to trimming and J lost 5 bases; unmatched junction nucleotides: 8. This CDR3 is CASSHGDRDRHEQYF. The CDR3 coding sequence is TGCGCCAGCAGCCATGGGGACAGGGATCGTCACGAGCAGTACTTC.

The J gene is TRBJ1-5, the V gene TRBV7-8, with D perhaps TRBD1 (5 bases). The CDR3 length is 18 residues. V shed 0 bases and J shed 1 base, with 16 bases lying between them. Looked up from germline, CDR1 is SGHVS and CDR2 is FQNEAQ. Here the CDR3 reads CASSLAGSQGGSNQPQHF. CDR3 DNA sequence: TGTGCCAGCAGCTTAGCCGGGAGTCAGGGAGGAAGCAATCAGCCCCAGCATTTT.

This rearrangement joins TRBV6-4 to TRBJ1-2; 8 bases line up with TRBD1. The length of the CDR3 is 13 residues. Germline V lookup: CDR1 MRHNA, CDR2 SNTAGT. Trimming at V came to 3 bases and at J to 8 bases, leaving 5 bases not matched to a gene. CDR3 bases: TGTGCCAGCAGTGAGGGCAGGGGGCTCGGCTACACCTTC. Its translation is CASSEGRGLGYTF.

The genes are TRBV6-1 and TRBJ2-2; D is possibly TRBD1 (5 bases). Trimming left V 3 bases short and J 1 base short, with 9 bases between. The CDR3 has 15 residues. From germline, CDR1 is MNHNS and CDR2 SASEGT. The CDR3: CASSDPQGNTGELFF. CDR3 in DNA: TGTGCCAGCAGTGACCCCCAGGGGAACACCGGGGAGCTGTTTTTT.

This clone came up a few times. The rearrangement uses TRBV5-6 and TRBJ1-2; perhaps TRBD1 as D (5 bases). The CDR3 contains 14 residues. V was cut by 10 bases and J by 4 bases, with 20 bases left in between. CDR1 is SGHDT and CDR2 is YYEEEE in the germline V gene. CDR3: CAVQEGPQSYGYTF. CDR3 sequence (DNA): TGTGCCGTACAGGAGGGACCTCAATCCTATGGCTACACCTTC.

This clone was observed a few times. The chain joins TRBV30 to TRBJ1-1; no clear D gene. CDR1 is GTSNPN and CDR2 is SVGIG in the germline V gene (reference sequence). The CDR3 is 10 amino acids. The V end lost 0 bases, the J end lost 12 bases, and 8 bases lay between the germline ends. The CDR3 protein is CAWSVGLPFF. Written as DNA, the CDR3 is TGTGCCTGGAGTGTTGGACTACCTTTCTTT.

This clone is medium-sized within its sample. The gene calls are TRBV29-1 and TRBJ2-7, with D possibly being TRBD2 (5 bases). Germline V gene lookup returns CDR1 SQVTM and CDR2 ANQGSEA. Between the trimmed V and J ends, which lost 7 bases and 4 bases, there was a span of 23 bases. CDR3 length equals 15 residues. The CDR3, as DNA: TGCAGCGCCGGTAGTGGGAAGGCCAGGAGGTACGAGCAGTACTTC. Its protein product is CSAGSGKARRYEQYF.

This sequence joins TRBV9 and TRBJ2-1, with 8 bases that match TRBD2. CDR1 SGDLS and CDR2 YYNGEE come from the germline V gene. The CDR3 sequence is 17 residues long. With V trimmed by 1 base and J by 5 bases, 11 bases remained unmatched. The CDR3 region has the DNA TGTGCCAGCAGCGTATCTCGAAGCGGGAGATTAAACAATGAGCAGTTCTTC. This translates into CASSVSRSGRLNNEQFF.

A note on this clone: Other DNA sequences in the same sample also yield this CDR3. The rearrangement links TRBV5-4 to TRBJ1-2; no firm D call. Trimming took off 0 bases at V and 7 bases at J, with 7 bases between the two ends. CDR1 and CDR2 from the germline V gene are SGHNT and YYREEE (reference sequence). The CDR3 consists of 12 residues. CDR3 residues: CASSLAAVGYTF. The CDR3 DNA reads as TGTGCCAGCAGCTTGGCTGCAGTTGGCTACACCTTC.

The chain uses TRBV27 and TRBJ2-3; 7 nucleotides agree with TRBD1. The J segment lost 5 bases and the V segment lost 4 bases, leaving 3 bases of the junction unmatched. The CDR3 spans 13 residues. Germline V CDR1 and CDR2: MNHEY, SMNVEV (reference sequence). In nucleotides, the CDR3 is TGTGCCAGCAGTTCGACAGGGTTAGATACGCAGTATTTT. Translating gives CASSSTGLDTQYF.

The genes are TRBV15 and TRBJ2-7; 8 bases are a match to TRBD1. V lost 1 base to trimming and J lost 6 bases; unmatched junction nucleotides: 8. The CDR3 loop spans 15 amino acids. Looked up from germline, CDR1 is LNHNV and CDR2 is YYDKDF (reference sequence). The CDR3: CATSRAGPGGREQYF. The CDR3 nucleotides are TGTGCCACCAGCAGAGCGGGGCCAGGGGGCCGCGAGCAGTACTTC.

The rearrangement links TRBV19 to TRBJ1-4; 8 bases are a match to TRBD1. The J segment lost 5 bases and the V segment lost 6 bases, leaving 2 bases of the junction unmatched. The CDR3 contains 13 residues. Germline CDR1 and CDR2: LNHDA and SQIVND (reference sequence). DNA of the CDR3: TGTGCCAGTAGGTGGACAGGGAATGAAAAACTGTTTTTT. It yields the protein CASRWTGNEKLFF.

DNA for the CDR3: TGTGCCAGCAGTAAGACTAGCGGGAGTCCTTTTGAGCAGTTCTTC. This codes for CASSKTSGSPFEQFF. The chain carries TRBV27 and TRBJ2-1, with 12 bases aligning to TRBD2. Germline V gene sequence: CDR1 MNHEY, CDR2 SMNVEV (reference sequence). V lost 5 bases and J lost 9; bases outside the gene matches: 8. CDR3 size: 15 residues.

The chain has TRBV19 and TRBJ1-1; a weak D match, TRBD1 (5 bases). Germline CDR1 LNHDA, CDR2 SQIVND (reference sequence). V was cut by 9 bases and J by 7 bases, with 18 bases left in between. This CDR3 region has 13 residues. CDR3 amino acids: CASAAGDFGEAFF. The CDR3 bases are TGTGCCAGCGCGGCGGGGGACTTCGGTGAAGCTTTCTTT.

The genes are TRBV7-9 and TRBJ1-4; D is unclear. Trimming removed 6 bases from V and 8 bases from J, with 7 bases in between. Germline values: CDR1 SEHNR, CDR2 FQNEAQ (reference sequence). This CDR3 spans 11 amino acids. CDR3 nucleotides: TGTGCCAGCAGTCCCGCGGAAAAACTGTTTTTT. Translating it yields CASSPAEKLFF.

The chain is built from TRBV18 and TRBJ2-5; a possible D gene is TRBD2 (6 bases). The CDR3 length is 14 residues. CDR1 is KGHSH and CDR2 is LQKENI in the germline V gene. The V gene lost 3 bases and the J gene lost 5 bases, with 13 bases spanning the gap. The CDR3 bases are TGTGCCAGCTCACCGCGGGGCTCGTCTGAGACCCAGTACTTC. It codes for CASSPRGSSETQYF.

The chain combines TRBV5-1 with TRBJ2-3, with D tentatively TRBD2 (6 bases). From germline, CDR1 is SGHRS and CDR2 YFSETQ. V shed 6 bases and J shed 1 base, with 15 bases lying between them. The CDR3 contains 15 residues. DNA for the CDR3: TGCGCCAGCAATAGCGGTTCTCCTCGCACAGATACGCAGTATTTT. Its protein product is CASNSGSPRTDTQYF.

This clone has a single count. CDR3 region: CASRLGAGNADTQYF. The CDR3 bases are TGTGCCAGCAGACTTGGGGCGGGGAACGCAGATACGCAGTATTTT. The J gene is TRBJ2-3, the V gene TRBV6-5; possible D gene TRBD2, 6 bases. Germline V gene sequence: CDR1 MNHEY, CDR2 SVGAGI. This CDR3 comprises 15 residues. Trimming left V 6 bases short and J 4 bases short, with 17 bases between.

This clone was seen once. This chain uses TRBV19 with TRBJ1-1; D unresolved. This CDR3 has 15 residues. V was clipped by 2 bases and J by 4 bases, with 14 bases between them. The V gene's germline CDR1 is LNHDA and CDR2 SQIVND (reference sequence). The CDR3 sequence: CASSIQEGRSTEAFF. The CDR3 nucleotides read TGTGCCAGTAGTATACAGGAGGGTCGGAGCACTGAAGCTTTCTTT.

The chain employs TRBV4-3 and TRBJ2-7; a possible D gene is TRBD2 (6 bases). Trimming took off 2 bases at V and 5 bases at J, with 19 bases between the two ends. CDR3 length: 16 amino acids. The germline gives CDR1 LGHNA, CDR2 YSLEER. As DNA, the CDR3 is TGCGCCAGCAGCCAAACATTACGGGGGACGCCTAACGAGCAGTACTTC. It translates to CASSQTLRGTPNEQYF.

The chain employs TRBV9 and TRBJ1-1; D gene ambiguous. The V end lost 0 bases, the J end lost 5 bases, and 8 bases lay between the germline ends. The CDR3 has 13 residues. Germline CDR1 is SGDLS and CDR2 is YYNGEE. The CDR3 region is CASSVGRETEAFF. CDR3 nucleotides: TGTGCCAGCAGCGTAGGGAGGGAGACTGAAGCTTTCTTT.

The V gene is TRBV19, the J gene TRBJ1-5, with D uncertain. V lost 3 bases to trimming and J lost 2 bases, with 14 bases between them. The germline V gene has CDR1 LNHDA and CDR2 SQIVND (reference sequence). The CDR3 is made up of 16 amino acids. CDR3 residues: CASSIPPRNGNQPQHF. CDR3 bases: TGTGCCAGTAGTATTCCCCCCAGGAACGGCAATCAGCCCCAGCATTTT.

CDR3 DNA sequence: TGTGCCACCAGCAGATTAGACAGGGCCTACGAGCAGTACTTC. Translated, it gives CATSRLDRAYEQYF. The V call is TRBV15, the J call TRBJ2-7, with 7 bases lining up with TRBD1. CDR1 is LNHNV, CDR2 YYDKDF, per germline (reference sequence). The CDR3 is 14 residues long. Trimming took 2 bases from V and 2 from J; bases not matched to a gene: 3.

The chain combines TRBV2 with TRBJ1-1, with D possibly being TRBD1 (5 bases). The ends were cut back, 6 bases at V and 1 base at J, with 12 bases in the middle. The V gene's germline CDR1 is SNHLY and CDR2 FYNNEI. The CDR3 length is 14 residues. In nucleotides, the CDR3 is TGTGCCAGCAGGGGGCAGGGCGGGAACACTGAAGCTTTCTTT. This translates into CASRGQGGNTEAFF.

This chain links TRBV19 with TRBJ1-5, with TRBD1 identical over 8 bases. CDR3 size: 13 residues. V trimming: 9 bases; J trimming: 2 bases; junction bases outside the gene matches: 3. Germline V CDR1 and CDR2: LNHDA, SQIVND (reference sequence). The CDR3 region is CASTGGGNQPQHF. The CDR3 region has the DNA TGTGCCAGCACAGGGGGTGGCAATCAGCCCCAGCATTTT.

The chain couples TRBV30 to TRBJ1-1, with D tentatively TRBD1 (5 bases). V was clipped by 3 bases and J by 1 base, with 9 bases between them. The CDR3 has 13 residues. The germline V gene encodes CDR1 GTSNPN and CDR2 SVGIG (reference sequence). The CDR3: CAWRFRGNTEAFF. CDR3 in DNA: TGTGCCTGGAGGTTTAGGGGGAACACTGAAGCTTTCTTT. The variable domain in full, completed from reference TRBV30 and TRBJ1-1, reads SQTIHQWPATLVQPVGSPLSLECTVEGTSNPNLYWYRQAAGRGLQLLFYSVGIGQISSEVPQNLSASRPQDRQFILSSKKLLLSDSGFYLCAWRFRGNTEAFFGQGTRLTVV.

The rearrangement uses TRBV18 and TRBJ1-3; tentative D call: TRBD1 (6 bases). The CDR3 has 15 amino acids. CDR1 and CDR2 (germline): KGHSH, LQKENI. Trimming took 3 bases from V and 3 from J, leaving 12 bases between them. CDR3 residues: CASSPDPGHGNTIYF. The CDR3 nucleotides read TGTGCCAGCTCACCCGATCCGGGACATGGAAACACCATATATTTT. The full variable domain, rest sourced from reference TRBV18 and TRBJ1-3, is NAGVMQNPRHLVRRRGQEARLRCSPMKGHSHVYWYRQLPEEGLKFMVYLQKENIIDESGMPKERFSAEFPKEGPSILRIQQVVRGDSAAYFCASSPDPGHGNTIYFGEGSWLTVV.

CDR3 nucleotides: TGTGCCTGGAACCTGGGGCCCGGGAGGGCTGTTTTGTACAATGAGCAGTTCTTC. This encodes CAWNLGPGRAVLYNEQFF. The chain uses TRBV30 and TRBJ2-1; 8 bases are shared with TRBD2. Germline loops: CDR1 GTSNPN, CDR2 SVGIG (reference sequence). V gave up 4 bases and J gave up 4 bases; unmatched junction bases: 18. The CDR3 is 18 residues long.

The rearrangement uses TRBV7-8 and TRBJ1-2; maybe TRBD1 (5 bases). Germline lookup yields CDR1 SGHVS and CDR2 FQNEAQ. This CDR3 has 13 residues. V was cut by 2 bases and J by 7 bases, with 11 bases left in between. The CDR3, as DNA: TGTGCCAGCAGCTTACGGGGGGAAAGTGGCTACACCTTC. It translates to CASSLRGESGYTF.

J is TRBJ2-1 and V is TRBV9; 14 bases fit TRBD2. J gave up 10 bases and V 4 bases, and 13 bases lay outside the gene matches. The CDR3 is 17 amino acids. Germline V gene data show CDR1 as SGDLS and CDR2 as YYNGEE. The CDR3 sequence is CASSPRGTSGGGGEQFF. The CDR3 DNA reads TGTGCCAGCAGCCCGAGAGGGACTAGCGGGGGAGGAGGGGAGCAGTTCTTC.